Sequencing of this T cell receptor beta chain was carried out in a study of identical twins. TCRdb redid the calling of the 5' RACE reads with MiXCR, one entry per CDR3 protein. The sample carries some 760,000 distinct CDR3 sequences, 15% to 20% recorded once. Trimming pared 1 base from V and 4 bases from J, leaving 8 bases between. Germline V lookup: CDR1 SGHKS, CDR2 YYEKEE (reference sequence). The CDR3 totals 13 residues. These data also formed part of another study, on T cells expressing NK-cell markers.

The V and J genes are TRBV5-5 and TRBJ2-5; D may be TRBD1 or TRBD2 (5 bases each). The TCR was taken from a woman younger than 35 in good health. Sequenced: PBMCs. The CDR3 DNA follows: TGTGCCAGCAGCTTGATGGGGGTAGAGACCCAGTACTTC. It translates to CASSLMGVETQYF.